What follows describes a single TCR beta chain. Before being deemed recovered, Cohort 3 donors had two negative PCRs, clearance, or symptom resolution. The sample belongs to a study of blood T cell repertoires in COVID-19. The CDR3 runs to 15 residues. V was clipped by 2 bases and J by 3 bases; unmatched bases: 5. Germline values: CDR1 MDHEN, CDR2 SYDVKM. TCRdb's copy holds only in-frame clones and misses some; the assay was immunoSEQ multiplex PCR. The sample records hundreds of thousands of clones, 89% being singletons. This chain connects TRBV28 to TRBJ2-7, with TRBD1 matching over 9 bases. The material sequenced was PBMCs or T cells enriched from blood (not recorded which). This clonotype was obtained from a woman aged 40-49 years who had recovered from COVID-19. In DNA, the CDR3 is TGTGCCAGCAGTTTACTAACGGGACAGGGCTACGAGCAGTACTTC. It encodes CASSLLTGQGYEQYF.